The T cell receptor beta chain described here comes from a study of Graves' ophthalmopathy and Graves' hyperthyroidism. Ten or more counts support this clonotype. The sequenced template was RNA, covering the TCR beta CDR3 region. The library came from an HTBI-primed first-round RT-PCR and a second-round multiplex PCR. One entry per CDR3 protein, called by TCRdb with MiXCR from the multiplex PCR reads. Here the sample spans about 620,000 distinct CDR3 sequences, about 24% being singletons. This CDR3 has 13 residues. Germline CDR1 and CDR2: SGHTA and FQGTGA. V dropped 5 bases and J dropped 3 bases, with 7 bases sitting between them.

The sequenced sample was peripheral blood. The rearrangement joins TRBV7-3 to TRBJ2-2; D not resolved. The sequence came from a woman in her late teens or twenties with stable Graves' hyperthyroidism. Some clones in this sample may be carry-over from other donors' samples. This CDR3 reads CASSRTYTGELFF. In nucleotides, the CDR3 is TGTGCCAGCAGCCGTACATACACCGGGGAGCTGTTTTTT.